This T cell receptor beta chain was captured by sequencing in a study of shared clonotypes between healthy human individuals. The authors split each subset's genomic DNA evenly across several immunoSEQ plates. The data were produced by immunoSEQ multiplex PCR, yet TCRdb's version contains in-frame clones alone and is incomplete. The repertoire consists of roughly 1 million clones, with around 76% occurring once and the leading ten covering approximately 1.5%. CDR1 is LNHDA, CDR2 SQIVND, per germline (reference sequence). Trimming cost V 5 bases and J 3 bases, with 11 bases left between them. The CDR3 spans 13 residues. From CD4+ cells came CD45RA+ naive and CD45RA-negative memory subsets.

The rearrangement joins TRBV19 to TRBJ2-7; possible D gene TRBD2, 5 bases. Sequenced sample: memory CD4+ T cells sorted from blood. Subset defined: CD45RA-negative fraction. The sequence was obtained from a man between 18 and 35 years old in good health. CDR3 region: CASSLGLNYEQYF. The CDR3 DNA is TGTGCCAGTAGTCTCGGACTTAACTACGAGCAGTACTTC.